These 4 T cell receptor beta chains were sequenced from one sample in a study of glioma-infiltrating T cells after dendritic cell vaccination. Sequenced by immunoSEQ multiplex PCR; TCRdb stores in-frame clones only, minus some. The sample has around 72,000 clones; about four fifths are singletons. Sequences were derived from blood, sampled before dendritic cell vaccination. The source is a human donor with glioblastoma.

This clone turned up a few times. The rearrangement links TRBV7-9 to TRBJ1-2, with a possible D match to TRBD1 (6 bases). CDR3 length equals 13 residues. V was cut by 7 bases and J by 4 bases, with 13 bases left in between. Germline CDR1 SEHNR, CDR2 FQNEAQ (reference sequence). CDR3 in amino acids: CASIVDSGYGYTF. CDR3 nucleotides: TGTGCCAGCATCGTGGACAGCGGCTATGGCTACACCTTC.

The chain uses TRBV7-2 and TRBJ2-7, with D possibly matching TRBD2 (5 bases). Trimming cost V 6 bases and J 2 bases, with 14 bases left between them. This CDR3 has 14 residues. Germline V gives CDR1 SGHTA, CDR2 FQGNSA. In DNA form, the CDR3 reads TGTGCCAGCAGGAGGGCAGAATCCCCCTACGAGCAGTACTTC. Its translation: CASRRAESPYEQYF.

This sequence joins TRBV5-1 and TRBJ2-5; the D gene is possibly TRBD1 (6 bases). Gene TRBJ2-7 matches the end of the DNA better, so the J call may be wrong. The length of the CDR3 is 14 residues. In germline, CDR1 is SGHRS, CDR2 YFSETQ. CDR3 sequence: CASSLDETGHEQYF. CDR3 coding DNA: TGCGCCAGCAGCTTGGATGAGACAGGCCACGAGCAGTACTTC.

This chain uses TRBV19 with TRBJ1-6, with D hard to call. Germline CDR1 and CDR2: LNHDA and SQIVND (reference sequence). The CDR3 runs to 12 residues. The V and J ends lost 8 bases and 6 bases respectively, with 8 bases between them. The CDR3 DNA is TGTGCCAGTGGAGATATTAATTCACCCCTCCACTTT. Protein sequence: CASGDINSPLHF. Drawing the rest from reference TRBV19 and TRBJ1-6, the complete variable domain is DGGITQSPKYLFRKEGQNVTLSCEQNLNHDAMYWYRQDPGQGLRLIYYSQIVNDFQKGDIAEGYSVSREKKESFPLTVTSAQKNPTAFYLCASGDINSPLHFGNGTRLTVT.